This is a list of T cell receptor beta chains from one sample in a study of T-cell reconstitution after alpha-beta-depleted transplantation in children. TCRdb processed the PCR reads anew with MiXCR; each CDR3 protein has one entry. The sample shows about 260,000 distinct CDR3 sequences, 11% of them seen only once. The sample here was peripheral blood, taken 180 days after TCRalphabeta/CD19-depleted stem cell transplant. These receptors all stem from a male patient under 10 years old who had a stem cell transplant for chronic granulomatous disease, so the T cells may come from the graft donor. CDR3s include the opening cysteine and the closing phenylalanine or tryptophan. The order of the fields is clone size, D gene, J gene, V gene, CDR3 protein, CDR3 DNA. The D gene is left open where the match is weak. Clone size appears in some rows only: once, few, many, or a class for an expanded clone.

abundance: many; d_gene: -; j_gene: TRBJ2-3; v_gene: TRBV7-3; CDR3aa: CASSLTGTGVQDTQYF; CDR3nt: TGTGCCAGCAGCTTAACGGGGACGGGAGTGCAAGATACGCAGTATTTT
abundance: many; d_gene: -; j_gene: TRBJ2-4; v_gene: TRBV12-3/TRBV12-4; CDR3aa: CASSLVQAKNIQYF; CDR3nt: TGTGCCAGCAGTTTGGTACAGGCCAAAAACATTCAGTACTTC
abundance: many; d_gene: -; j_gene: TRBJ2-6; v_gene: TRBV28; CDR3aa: CASSLGGVPNPSGANVLTF; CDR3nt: TGTGCCAGCAGTTTAGGCGGGGTTCCTAACCCCTCTGGGGCCAACGTCCTGACTTTC
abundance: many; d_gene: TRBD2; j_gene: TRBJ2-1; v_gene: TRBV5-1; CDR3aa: CASSLPASGRHITYNEQFF; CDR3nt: TGCGCCAGCAGCTTGCCGGCTAGCGGGAGGCACATCACCTACAATGAGCAGTTCTTC
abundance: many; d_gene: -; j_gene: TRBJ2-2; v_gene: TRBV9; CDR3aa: CASSVVWGAGELFF; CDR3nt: TGTGCCAGCAGCGTAGTTTGGGGGGCCGGGGAGCTGTTTTTT
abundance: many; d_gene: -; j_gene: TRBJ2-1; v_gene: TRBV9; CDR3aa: CASSVEPKSPRFF; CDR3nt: TGTGCCAGCAGCGTAGAGCCCAAGTCTCCGCGGTTCTTC
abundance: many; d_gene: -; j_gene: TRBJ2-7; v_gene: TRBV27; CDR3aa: CASSHQPSSYEQYF; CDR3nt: TGTGCCAGCAGTCACCAGCCGAGCTCCTACGAGCAGTACTTC
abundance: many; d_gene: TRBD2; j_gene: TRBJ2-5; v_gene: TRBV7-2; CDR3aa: CASSLAREVETQYF; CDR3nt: TGTGCCAGCAGCTTAGCGCGGGAGGTGGAGACCCAGTACTTC
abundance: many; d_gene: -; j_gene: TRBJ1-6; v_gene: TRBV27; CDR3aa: CASTLRGGHHLLSYNSPLHF; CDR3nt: TGTGCCAGCACCCTAAGGGGGGGACACCACTTGCTCTCCTATAATTCACCCCTCCACTTT
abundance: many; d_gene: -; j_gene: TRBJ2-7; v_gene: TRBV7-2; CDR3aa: CASSLGVGGRSYEQYF; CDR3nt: TGTGCCAGCAGCCTAGGGGTGGGGGGCCGGTCCTACGAGCAGTACTTC
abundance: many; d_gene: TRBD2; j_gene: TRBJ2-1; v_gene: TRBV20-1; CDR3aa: CRASGRAPNEQFF; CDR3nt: TGCAGGGCAAGCGGGAGGGCCCCGAATGAGCAGTTCTTC
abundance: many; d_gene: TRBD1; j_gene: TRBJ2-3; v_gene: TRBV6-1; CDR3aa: CASSRPGQHTDTQYF; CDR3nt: TGTGCCAGCAGTCGACCGGGACAGCACACAGATACGCAGTATTTT
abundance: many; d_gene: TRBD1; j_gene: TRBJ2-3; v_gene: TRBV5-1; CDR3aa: CASSNEGTGMNTQYF; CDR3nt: TGCGCCAGCAGCAACGAGGGGACAGGGATGAATACGCAGTATTTT
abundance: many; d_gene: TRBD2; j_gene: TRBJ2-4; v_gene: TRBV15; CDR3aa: CATSRVWGEGNIQYF; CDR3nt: TGTGCCACCAGCAGAGTCTGGGGGGAGGGAAACATTCAGTACTTC
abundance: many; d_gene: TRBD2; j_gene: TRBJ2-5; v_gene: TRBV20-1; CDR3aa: CSARASGGETQYF; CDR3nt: TGCAGTGCTAGGGCTAGCGGAGGGGAGACCCAGTACTTC
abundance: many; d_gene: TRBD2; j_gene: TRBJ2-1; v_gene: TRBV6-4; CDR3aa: CASSDYSGGAYEQFF; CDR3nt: TGTGCCAGCAGTGACTATAGCGGGGGGGCTTATGAGCAGTTCTTC
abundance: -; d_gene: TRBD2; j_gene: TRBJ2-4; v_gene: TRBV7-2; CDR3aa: CASSLRTSGGKIIQYF; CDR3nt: TGTGCCAGCAGCTTACGGACTAGCGGGGGAAAAATCATTCAGTACTTC
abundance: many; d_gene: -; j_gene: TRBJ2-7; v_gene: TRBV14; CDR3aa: CASSQDVVRSYEQYF; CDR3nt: TGTGCCAGCAGCCAAGATGTGGTCCGATCCTACGAGCAGTACTTC
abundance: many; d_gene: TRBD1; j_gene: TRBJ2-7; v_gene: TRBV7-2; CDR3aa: CASSLRGDGDRVGEQYF; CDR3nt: TGTGCCAGCAGCTTAAGGGGGGACGGGGACAGGGTCGGCGAGCAGTACTTC
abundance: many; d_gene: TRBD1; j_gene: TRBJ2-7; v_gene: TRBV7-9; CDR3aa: CASSLMDRAYEQYF; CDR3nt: TGTGCCAGCAGCTTGATGGACAGGGCCTACGAGCAGTACTTC
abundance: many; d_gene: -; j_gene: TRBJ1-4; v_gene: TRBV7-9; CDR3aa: CASSLVFGAPNEKLFF; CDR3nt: TGTGCCAGCAGCTTAGTTTTCGGCGCCCCAAATGAAAAACTGTTTTTT
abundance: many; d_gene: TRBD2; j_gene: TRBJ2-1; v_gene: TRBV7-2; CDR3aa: CASSFRRLAGGDRNEQFF; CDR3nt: TGTGCCAGCAGCTTCCGTCGACTAGCGGGAGGGGATCGCAATGAGCAGTTCTTC